These T cell receptor beta chains were read from a single sample in a study of control samples from healthy donors and cancer patients. Assay used: immunoSEQ multiplex PCR; TCRdb lists only in-frame clones, some missing. In the table there are about 110,000 clones, 70% to 85% of which are singletons. Material for sequencing was blood. These receptors were collected from a man aged 18 to 35 in good health. CDR3s include the opening cysteine and the closing phenylalanine or tryptophan. The D gene is left open where the match is weak. Clone size is stated in some rows and not others, as once, few, many or a class when expanded.

J gene	V gene	D gene	clone size	CDR3 DNA	CDR3 protein
TRBJ1-2	TRBV6-6	.	.	TGTGCCAGCAGTTACGTCGGACAGCTCATAAACTATGGCTACACCTTC	CASSYVGQLINYGYTF
TRBJ1-2	TRBV5-6	.	.	TGTGCCAGCAGCTTGGGTCCGGGCGGGGGCTACACCTTC	CASSLGPGGGYTF
TRBJ1-5	TRBV28	.	.	TGTGCCAGCAGGATGGAAAATCAGCCCCAGCATTTT	CASRMENQPQHF
TRBJ1-3	TRBV13	TRBD1	.	TGTGCCAGCAGCCTCGGACAGGGTGGTGGCACCATATATTTT	CASSLGQGGGTIYF
TRBJ1-5	TRBV27	TRBD1	.	TGTGCCAGCAGTTCAATGCAGCAGGGGGCCCAGGGTCAGCCCCAGCATTTT	CASSSMQQGAQGQPQHF
TRBJ1-2	TRBV6-1	TRBD1	.	TGTGCCAGCAGTGAATCTCGACAGGGGTGGGGCTATGGCTACACCTTC	CASSESRQGWGYGYTF
TRBJ2-5	TRBV5-6	.	.	TGTGCCAGCAGCTTGGTGGGCTCCCCACAAGAGACCCAGTACTTC	CASSLVGSPQETQYF
TRBJ1-3	TRBV5-1	.	medium-sized	TGCGCCAGCACAGGGGCCTCTGGAAACACCATATATTTT	CASTGASGNTIYF
TRBJ2-5	TRBV10-1	.	.	TGCGCCAGCCCCATACTAGCCCGGGCGAACTGGGCCCAGTACTTC	CASPILARANWAQYF
TRBJ2-7	TRBV18	.	.	TGTGCCAGCTCACCACCGTATTCCTCCTACGAGCAGTACTTC	CASSPPYSSYEQYF
TRBJ2-5	TRBV6-6	.	few	TGTGCCAGCAGTCCCCTGCCGGGCTCCCCGGGGGAGACCCAGTACTTC	CASSPLPGSPGETQYF
TRBJ1-2	TRBV30	TRBD1	.	TGTGCCTGGAGTTTAGGGACAGGGGGCGTCTATGGCTACACCTTC	CAWSLGTGGVYGYTF
TRBJ2-3	TRBV28	TRBD2	once	TGTGCCAGCAGTTTAGGGGGGGTCTATGGGCAAGGATCACTCACAGATACGCAGTATTTT	CASSLGGVYGQGSLTDTQYF
TRBJ1-2	TRBV7-9	.	.	TGTGCCAGCAGCCTTGAACAGGATTACTATGGCTACACCTTC	CASSLEQDYYGYTF
TRBJ1-5	TRBV6-6	.	.	TGTGCCAGCAGTTACCAAGGGGCACGACAGCCCCAGCATTTT	CASSYQGARQPQHF
TRBJ1-2	TRBV5-6	TRBD1	.	TGTGCCAGCAGCTTGTCCGGGACAGGGATATTTTATGGCTACACCTTC	CASSLSGTGIFYGYTF
TRBJ1-4	TRBV11-2	.	.	TGTGCCAGCAGCTCCCGGAAGGCAACTAATGAAAAACTGTTTTTT	CASSSRKATNEKLFF
TRBJ1-2	TRBV19	TRBD1	.	TGTGCCAGTAGTATAACCACCGGGACAGGAAATGGCTACACCTTC	CASSITTGTGNGYTF
TRBJ2-7	TRBV28	.	.	TGTGCCAGCAGTCAAAGGGTATCCTACGAGCAGTACTTC	CASSQRVSYEQYF
TRBJ2-5	TRBV25-1	TRBD1	once	TGTGCCAGCAGTCCACGGACAGGGTCGGACTCGTACCAAGAGACCCAGTACTTC	CASSPRTGSDSYQETQYF
TRBJ1-1	TRBV12-3/TRBV12-4	.	.	TGTGCCACGACTGGGGGGGGAACTGAAGCTTTCTTT	CATTGGGTEAFF
TRBJ2-7	TRBV7-9	.	.	TGTGCCAGCAGCTTAAGGGGTTACGAGCAGTACTTC	CASSLRGYEQYF
TRBJ1-4	TRBV28	TRBD1	.	TGTGCCAGCTTGAAACAGGGGTATGATGAAAAACTGTTTTTT	CASLKQGYDEKLFF
TRBJ2-1	TRBV7-2	TRBD2	.	TGTGCCAGCAGCCCCCGAAGAGCGGGAAACTCCTACAATGAGCAGTTCTTC	CASSPRRAGNSYNEQFF
TRBJ2-5	TRBV7-2	.	few	TGTGCCAGCAGCTACCAAGAGACCCAGTACTTC	CASSYQETQYF
TRBJ1-2	TRBV6-6	.	.	TGTGCCGCCAGGAGCTATGGCTACACCTTC	CAARSYGYTF
TRBJ2-3	TRBV7-9	.	.	TGTGCCAGCAGCTTATTGGCAGGGGGCACAGATACGCAGTATTTT	CASSLLAGGTDTQYF
TRBJ2-2	TRBV24-1	TRBD1	.	TGTGCCACCAGTGATCCTGGGACAGGGGACGTCGGGGAGCTGTTTTTT	CATSDPGTGDVGELFF